Presented here are 13 T cell receptor beta chains from one specimen sequenced in a study of memory CD4+ T cells and cytomegalovirus serostatus. Clones were sequenced by immunoSEQ multiplex PCR, and TCRdb holds only the in-frame ones, with some missing. In the table there are under 80,000 clones, around 86% of which are singletons. The sort gate was single viable CD3+CD4+CD8-CD45RO+ cells for memory CD4+ T cells. What was sequenced was memory CD4+ T cells from blood. Receptor source: an adult in good health and CMV-seronegative.

This clone was seen a handful of times. This chain uses TRBV7-9 with TRBJ1-2, with 9 bases that match TRBD1. From germline, CDR1 is SEHNR and CDR2 FQNEAQ (reference sequence). The ends lost 3 bases at V and 6 bases at J; junction bases unmatched: 11. The CDR3 is made up of 16 amino acids. CDR3 sequence: CASSFLGQGRWNGYTF. CDR3 sequence (DNA): TGTGCCAGCAGCTTCCTAGGACAGGGGAGATGGAATGGCTACACCTTC.

There are a few counts of this clone. For the CDR3, the DNA is TGCAGCGGACAGTTCAATGAGCAGTTCTTC. It codes for CSGQFNEQFF. The V gene is TRBV29-1, the J gene TRBJ2-1, with a tentative D call TRBD1 (5 bases). The CDR3 extends over 10 amino acids. Deletions cut 7 bases from V and 6 bases from J, with 7 bases between. The germline gives CDR1 SQVTM, CDR2 ANQGSEA.

The chain recombines TRBV1 with TRBJ2-3; the table's D call, TRBD2, has no DNA check behind it. TRBV1 is reported as a pseudogene. The CDR3 is 15 amino acids. The CDR3 spells CTSSQALEATDTQYF. DNA of the CDR3: TGCACCAGCAGCCAAGCACTAGAGGCCACAGATACGCAGTATTTT.

This clone occurred a few times. This chain connects TRBV6-6 to TRBJ1-1; D is perhaps TRBD1 (6 bases). V was pared by 6 bases and J by 4 bases, with 18 bases between. Germline V gene lookup returns CDR1 MNHNY and CDR2 SVGAGI (reference sequence). CDR3 length: 15 residues. CDR3 sequence reads: CASRNRGQSSTEAFF. In DNA form, the CDR3 reads TGTGCCAGCAGGAATAGAGGACAGTCGAGCACTGAAGCTTTCTTT.

The chain has TRBV11-2 and TRBJ1-1; 7 bases are a match to TRBD1. This CDR3 contains 17 residues. The V segment lost 5 bases and the J segment 0 bases; nucleotides outside the gene matches: 12. Germline loops: CDR1 SGHAT, CDR2 FQNNGV. CDR3 amino acids: CASSHIRGQLMNTEAFF. Written as DNA, the CDR3 is TGTGCCAGCAGCCATATTAGGGGACAGCTAATGAACACTGAAGCTTTCTTT.

The chain links TRBV4-1 to TRBJ1-4, with D perhaps matching TRBD1 (6 bases). V lost 1 base and J 3 bases, leaving 12 bases between the germline ends. CDR3 length equals 16 residues. Germline V gene data show CDR1 as MGHRA and CDR2 as YSYEKL. CDR3 DNA sequence: TGCGCCAGCAGCCAAGGACAGGTTAAGGCTAATGAAAAACTGTTTTTT. Encoded protein: CASSQGQVKANEKLFF.

J is TRBJ2-5 and V is TRBV11-3; D is unresolved. V lost 5 bases and J lost 2, with 9 bases in between. CDR1 is SGHNT and CDR2 is YENEEA in the germline V gene. This CDR3 region has 13 residues. The CDR3 DNA follows: TGTGCCAGCAGCCAGACCACTCAAGAGACCCAGTACTTC. The encoded protein is CASSQTTQETQYF. Looking up the rest from reference TRBV11-3 and TRBJ2-5 gives the full variable domain: EAGVVQSPRYKIIEKKQPVAFWCNPISGHNTLYWYLQNLGQGPELLIRYENEEAVDDSQLPKDRFSAERLKGVDSTLKIQPAELGDSAVYLCASSQTTQETQYFGPGTRLLVL.

The chain has TRBV7-8 and TRBJ1-6; the match to TRBD1 covers 7 bases. The J segment lost 0 bases and the V segment lost 4 bases, leaving 9 bases of the junction unmatched. CDR1 and CDR2 (germline): SGHVS, FQNEAQ. This CDR3 is built from 18 residues. CDR3 nucleotide sequence: TGTGCCAGCAGCTCGGCGGGACAGCAGAGCTCCTATAATTCACCCCTCCACTTT. Amino acid sequence: CASSSAGQQSSYNSPLHF. Full variable domain (outside the CDR3, taken from reference TRBV7-8 and TRBJ1-6): GAGVSQSPRYKVAKRGQDVALRCDPISGHVSLFWYQQALGQGPEFLTYFQNEAQLDKSGLPSDRFFAERPEGSVSTLKIQRTQQEDSAVYLCASSSAGQQSSYNSPLHFGNGTRLTVT.

The chain joins TRBV11-2 to TRBJ1-1, with a tentative D call TRBD1 (5 bases). V lost 0 bases and J 1 base, leaving 12 bases between the germline ends. The germline gives CDR1 SGHAT, CDR2 FQNNGV. The CDR3 has 16 residues. This CDR3 is CASSLDWAGRNTEAFF. The DNA of the CDR3 is TGTGCCAGCAGCTTAGATTGGGCAGGGCGGAACACTGAAGCTTTCTTT.

V usage is TRBV4-1 and J usage is TRBJ1-5, with D hard to call. The ends were cut back, 4 bases at V and 0 bases at J, with 19 bases in the middle. The V gene's germline CDR1 is MGHRA and CDR2 YSYEKL. This CDR3 spans 18 amino acids. CDR3 sequence reads: CASSLTTETGISNQPQHF. CDR3 nucleotides: TGCGCCAGCAGCCTAACCACCGAGACGGGCATTAGCAATCAGCCCCAGCATTTT.

The chain uses TRBV9 and TRBJ1-4; D remains ambiguous. The length of the CDR3 is 13 residues. Trimming took off 2 bases at V and 3 bases at J, with 5 bases between the two ends. Germline assignment: CDR1 SGDLS and CDR2 YYNGEE. The CDR3 DNA reads TGTGCCAGCAGCGTGGGTTCTAATGAAAAACTGTTTTTT. Residues: CASSVGSNEKLFF.

The chain employs TRBV7-9 and TRBJ2-3; D may correspond to TRBD1 or TRBD2 (6 bases each). Germline loops: CDR1 SEHNR, CDR2 FQNEAQ (reference sequence). V lost 10 bases and J lost 0, with 20 bases in between. The CDR3 spans 16 residues. The CDR3 sequence: CATRGGPTPSTDTQYF. The DNA for the CDR3 is TGTGCCACGCGAGGGGGGCCCACCCCTAGCACAGATACGCAGTATTTT.

By sample fraction, this clone is medium-sized (0.01 to 0.1%). This chain links TRBV7-9 with TRBJ1-1; 9 nucleotides line up with TRBD1. CDR1 SEHNR and CDR2 FQNEAQ come from the germline V gene (reference sequence). This CDR3 has 16 residues. V trimming: 5 bases; J trimming: 5 bases; junction bases outside the gene matches: 12. The CDR3 region has the DNA TGTGCCAGCAGCCGTCCCCGGCCCGGGACAGGGACTGAAGCTTTCTTT. Translation: CASSRPRPGTGTEAFF. Full variable domain (rest looked up from reference TRBV7-9 and TRBJ1-1): DTGVSQNPRHKITKRGQNVTFRCDPISEHNRLYWYRQTLGQGPEFLTYFQNEAQLEKSRLLSDRFSAERPKGSFSTLEIQRTEQGDSAMYLCASSRPRPGTGTEAFFGQGTRLTVV.